This T cell receptor (beta chain) was identified during a study of T cells in Graves' hyperthyroidism and ophthalmopathy. Diagnostic assessment was based on clinical symptoms, serum thyroxine and TRAb, thyroid ultrasound and orbital computed tomography. PBMCs stemmed from 8.5 to 10 ml fresh peripheral blood. Amplification of TCR beta CDR3 regions used RNA as the template. HTBI primers were employed in a first-round RT-PCR of the TCR CDR3. TCRdb reprocessed the multiplex PCR reads with MiXCR, giving one entry per CDR3 protein. The repertoire has about 520,000 distinct CDR3 sequences, more than 20% of them found once; the top ten carry more than 20%. This clonotype was seen at least ten times. V was cut by 5 bases and J by 10 bases, with 14 bases left in between. The CDR3 contains 12 residues.

Sequencing used blood. This TCR derives from a man aged 18 to 35 with Graves' hyperthyroidism. V is TRBV12-3 or TRBV12-4 and J is TRBJ1-1; D gene unclear. Written as DNA, the CDR3 is TGTGCCAGCAGTACAAGAGGGTTTGGAGCTTTCTTT. Protein: CASSTRGFGAFF.